This T cell receptor (beta chain) was identified during a study of Graves' ophthalmopathy and Graves' hyperthyroidism. Amplifying from RNA transcripts, the study obtained TCR beta CDR3 regions. HTBI primers primed a first-round RT-PCR, and a second-round multiplex PCR followed. MiXCR, run by TCRdb on the multiplex PCR reads, gives a single entry per CDR3 protein. The sample includes about 480,000 distinct CDR3 sequences, around an eighth of them seen just once. This clonotype was found many times. The material sequenced was blood. The TCR originated in a woman in her 30s with Graves' ophthalmopathy.

The CDR3 sequence: CASSLGQFTDTQYF. CDR3 bases: TGTGCCAGCAGCTTAGGGCAGTTCACAGATACGCAGTATTTT. J is TRBJ2-3 and V is TRBV11-2; no clear D gene. Germline V CDR1 and CDR2: SGHAT, FQNNGV. This CDR3 region has 14 residues. Trimming removed 1 base at V and 2 bases at J, with 7 bases between.